The next 27 T cell receptor beta chains were all read from a single sample in a study of CD8 T cells in Susac syndrome. RNA in amounts of about 0.5 to 1 ug was reverse transcribed with random hexamers. TCRdb re-analysed the immunoSEQ multiplex PCR reads in MiXCR, keeping a single row per CDR3 protein. The data hold just over 150,000 distinct CDR3 sequences, with approximately 95% observed a single time. Input material: CD4+ T cells from PBMCs. The receptors stem from a human donor with Susac syndrome.

This clonotype appeared once. The CDR3 spells CSAPASTGLLEKLFF. The DNA of the CDR3 is TGCAGTGCTCCAGCAAGCACCGGACTCCTTGAAAAACTGTTTTTT. The V gene is TRBV20-1, the J gene TRBJ1-4; D unresolved. Germline loops: CDR1 DFQATT, CDR2 SNEGSKA (reference sequence). There are 15 residues in the CDR3. The V end was cut by 5 bases, the J end by 7 bases, with 20 bases between.

This chain uses TRBV9 with TRBJ2-2; maybe TRBD2 (6 bases). Germline loops: CDR1 SGDLS, CDR2 YYNGEE. The CDR3 runs 16 residues. V gave up 3 bases and J gave up 0 bases, with 12 bases separating them. The CDR3 region is CASSAPGLPNTGELFF. CDR3 sequence (DNA): TGTGCCAGCAGCGCGCCGGGACTTCCGAACACCGGGGAGCTGTTTTTT.

This clonotype was picked up one time. The chain combines TRBV4-3 with TRBJ1-1; D not certain. Trimming stripped 3 bases from V and 1 base from J, with 6 bases between. In germline, CDR1 is LGHNA, CDR2 YSLEER. The CDR3 sequence is 13 residues long. This CDR3 reads CASSQFGNTEAFF. The CDR3 nucleotides are TGCGCCAGCAGCCAGTTCGGGAACACTGAAGCTTTCTTT.

The J gene is TRBJ2-2, the V gene TRBV6-6, with TRBD2 matching 10 bases. J lost 4 bases, V lost 2 bases, and 4 bases had no gene match. Germline V gives CDR1 MNHNY, CDR2 SVGAGI (reference sequence). The CDR3 contains 16 residues. CDR3 bases: TGTGCCAGCAGTTACCCAGCTAGCGGGGGCACCGGGGAGCTGTTTTTT. This gives the protein CASSYPASGGTGELFF.

The genes are TRBV5-1 and TRBJ1-6, with D perhaps matching TRBD1 (5 bases). From germline, CDR1 is SGHRS and CDR2 YFSETQ. V gave up 2 bases and J gave up 7 bases, with 10 bases separating them. This CDR3 contains 14 residues. CDR3 sequence reads: CASSLGEKNSPLHF. The DNA of the CDR3 is TGCGCCAGCAGCTTAGGGGAGAAGAATTCACCCCTCCACTTT.

This chain connects TRBV29-1 to TRBJ1-2; maybe TRBD1 (5 bases). The CDR3 is 11 amino acids. Trimming took 7 bases from V and 8 from J, leaving 14 bases between them. Germline CDR1 and CDR2: SQVTM and ANQGSEA. CDR3: CSGFGPGGYTF. The CDR3 DNA reads TGCAGCGGTTTCGGACCAGGGGGCTACACCTTC.

This CDR3 is CASRGPQETQYF. The CDR3 DNA is TGTGCCAGCCGGGGTCCCCAAGAGACCCAGTACTTC. The chain recombines TRBV6-6 with TRBJ2-5; the D gene is possibly TRBD2 (5 bases). Trimming shortened V by 8 bases and J by 1 base, and 8 bases separated the two germline ends. CDR1 and CDR2 (germline): MNHNY, SVGAGI (reference sequence). The CDR3 extends over 12 amino acids.

This sequence joins TRBV7-2 and TRBJ2-7; 12 positions agree with TRBD1. Germline lookup yields CDR1 SGHTA and CDR2 FQGNSA. V shed 1 base, J shed 7 bases, and the junction held 11 bases outside the gene matches. This CDR3 spans 17 amino acids. CDR3 nucleotides: TGTGCCAGCAGCTTAGTAAGCACGGGACAGGGGGCTAATGAGCAGTACTTC. This codes for CASSLVSTGQGANEQYF.

This clonotype is a singleton in its sample. This rearrangement joins TRBV10-3 to TRBJ2-2; D possibly corresponds to TRBD1 (6 bases). V shed 11 bases and J shed 1 base, with 11 bases lying between them. Germline loops: CDR1 ENHRY, CDR2 SYGVKD. There are 13 residues in the CDR3. In DNA, the CDR3 is TGTGCCGGCTCGGGACAGAACACCGGGGAGCTGTTTTTT. Its protein is CAGSGQNTGELFF.

The chain links TRBV6-5 to TRBJ2-1; 8 bases fit TRBD2. The trim removed 6 bases at V and 4 bases at J, leaving 8 bases unmatched. The CDR3 contains 15 residues. Germline assignment: CDR1 MNHEY and CDR2 SVGAGI. The CDR3 nucleotides read TGTGCCAGCAGAAACGCGGGGGGTACTTACAATGAGCAGTTCTTC. This sequence encodes CASRNAGGTYNEQFF.

This chain links TRBV24-1 with TRBJ2-1; D possibly uses TRBD1 or TRBD2 (5 bases each). CDR3 length: 13 amino acids. V shed 12 bases and J shed 0 bases, with 11 bases lying between them. Germline V gene lookup returns CDR1 KGHDR and CDR2 SFDVKD. CDR3 sequence (DNA): TGTGCCGTTGGGACGAGCTCCTACAATGAGCAGTTCTTC. Amino acids: CAVGTSSYNEQFF.

The gene calls are TRBV7-9 and TRBJ1-3; D uncertain. Germline CDR1 reads SEHNR; CDR2 reads FQNEAQ (reference sequence). This CDR3 is built from 14 residues. Trimming pared 5 bases from V and 8 bases from J, leaving 16 bases between. The CDR3 sequence is CASSLTPSGDTIYF. The CDR3 DNA is TGTGCCAGCAGCCTCACCCCATCTGGGGACACCATATATTTT.

The chain is built from TRBV12-3 or TRBV12-4 and TRBJ2-5, with TRBD2 identical over 12 bases. This CDR3 region has 15 residues. The ends lost 6 bases at V and 6 bases at J; junction bases unmatched: 8. The CDR3 spells CASSPMTSGGQTQYF. The CDR3, as DNA: TGTGCCAGCAGCCCAATGACTAGCGGGGGTCAGACCCAGTACTTC.

The rearrangement links TRBV20-1 to TRBJ2-7; no definite D call. V lost 5 bases to trimming and J lost 0 bases, with 8 bases between them. The CDR3 has 12 amino acids. From germline, CDR1 is DFQATT and CDR2 SNEGSKA (reference sequence). DNA of the CDR3: TGCAGTGCTCGGACCTTCTCCTACGAGCAGTACTTC. Amino acids: CSARTFSYEQYF.

The CDR3 DNA follows: TGTGCCAGCAGCCACGCGTTGGGCGACTACGAGCAGTACTTC. Translation: CASSHALGDYEQYF. The J gene is TRBJ2-7, the V gene TRBV14; D ambiguous. V was cut by 3 bases and J by 3 bases, with 12 bases left in between. CDR3 length equals 14 residues. CDR1 and CDR2 from the germline V gene are SGHDN and FVKESK.

V gene TRBV6-6 combines with J gene TRBJ2-7; D possibly uses TRBD1 or TRBD2 (6 bases each). Germline CDR1 and CDR2: MNHNY and SVGAGI (reference sequence). The V end was cut by 5 bases, the J end by 6 bases, with 14 bases between. The CDR3 runs to 13 residues. Here the CDR3 DNA reads TGTGCCAGCAGTCCCGAGGGGGGCAGCGAGCAGTACTTC. Its protein product is CASSPEGGSEQYF.

The gene calls are TRBV11-2 and TRBJ1-6, with D hard to call. CDR3 length: 14 residues. The ends were cut back, 0 bases at V and 10 bases at J, with 10 bases in the middle. Germline loops: CDR1 SGHAT, CDR2 FQNNGV. CDR3 region: CASSLEGVLSPLHF. DNA for the CDR3: TGTGCCAGCAGCTTAGAAGGAGTCCTATCACCCCTCCACTTT.

The V and J genes are TRBV3-1 and TRBJ2-5, with 11 nucleotides matching TRBD2. The ends lost 1 base at V and 5 bases at J; junction bases unmatched: 9. CDR3 length equals 17 residues. The germline V gene has CDR1 LGHDT and CDR2 YNNKEL (reference sequence). CDR3 DNA: TGTGCCAGCAGCCAAGTTGGTAGCGGGGGGGGACGTGAGACCCAGTACTTC. It translates to CASSQVGSGGGRETQYF.

The J gene is TRBJ2-5, the V gene TRBV29-1, with TRBD2 identical over 8 bases. V was clipped by 5 bases and J by 2 bases; unmatched bases: 7. CDR1 SQVTM and CDR2 ANQGSEA come from the germline V gene. The CDR3 runs 14 residues. The CDR3: CSVRIAGRQETQYF. DNA of the CDR3: TGCAGCGTTCGGATAGCGGGACGACAAGAGACCCAGTACTTC.

This chain links TRBV5-1 with TRBJ1-1, with D perhaps TRBD1 (6 bases). Germline values: CDR1 SGHRS, CDR2 YFSETQ. The CDR3 sequence is 14 residues long. V lost 5 bases to trimming and J lost 1 base, with 12 bases between them. The CDR3 DNA sequence: TGCGCCAGCAGGCAGGGGAGCGGGAACACTGAAGCTTTCTTT. Translating it yields CASRQGSGNTEAFF.

J is TRBJ2-2 and V is TRBV29-1; D ambiguous. The CDR3 covers 12 residues. Trimming pared 6 bases from V and 10 bases from J, leaving 15 bases between. Germline lookup yields CDR1 SQVTM and CDR2 ANQGSEA. CDR3 coding DNA: TGCAGCGTCGTGGTCGGTCAAGAGGAGCTGTTTTTT. It encodes CSVVVGQEELFF.

The rearrangement joins TRBV3-1 to TRBJ2-1; a weak D match, TRBD2 (5 bases). In germline, CDR1 is LGHDT, CDR2 YNNKEL (reference sequence). CDR3 length equals 13 residues. Trimming stripped 3 bases from V and 6 bases from J, with 9 bases between. CDR3: CASSQGGGNEQFF. Written as DNA, the CDR3 is TGTGCCAGCAGCCAGGGCGGAGGCAATGAGCAGTTCTTC.

The chain combines TRBV29-1 with TRBJ1-1; no clear D. V dropped 1 base and J dropped 7 bases, with 4 bases sitting between them. The CDR3 length is 10 residues. Per the germline V gene, CDR1 is SQVTM and CDR2 is ANQGSEA. CDR3 residues: CSVEVGEAFF. DNA of the CDR3: TGCAGCGTTGAAGTAGGTGAAGCTTTCTTT.

This rearrangement joins TRBV20-1 to TRBJ1-4, with 9 bases fitting TRBD1. Germline CDR1 reads DFQATT; CDR2 reads SNEGSKA (reference sequence). There are 14 residues in the CDR3. Trimming cost V 6 bases and J 5 bases; bases outside gene matches: 7. Here the CDR3 DNA reads TGCAGTGCCGTAGCCGGGACAGGGAATGAAAAACTGTTTTTT. Residues: CSAVAGTGNEKLFF.

As concerns this clonotype: The junction departs from germline at one end; a sequencing error may be responsible. The rearrangement uses TRBV6-5 and TRBJ2-6; 7 nucleotides align to TRBD2. The CDR3 is made up of 17 amino acids. Per the germline V gene, CDR1 is MNHEY and CDR2 is SVGAGI. The CDR3 region is CASSDSSGTSGANVLTF. In nucleotides, the CDR3 is TGTGCCAGCAGTGACTCCAGCGGGACCTCTGGGGCCAACGTCCTGACTTTC.

The rearrangement links TRBV2 to TRBJ1-3, with a tentative D call TRBD1 (6 bases). CDR1 is SNHLY and CDR2 is FYNNEI in the germline V gene. Trimming took 6 bases from V and 3 from J, leaving 12 bases between them. The CDR3 consists of 14 residues. The CDR3 protein is CASREQGGGNTIYF. In DNA form, the CDR3 reads TGTGCCAGCAGAGAACAGGGAGGTGGAAACACCATATATTTT.

The chain couples TRBV20-1 to TRBJ2-5; tentative D call: TRBD1 (6 bases). This CDR3 contains 13 residues. Trimming shortened V by 5 bases and J by 4 bases, and 14 bases separated the two germline ends. Germline CDR1 is DFQATT and CDR2 is SNEGSKA (reference sequence). This chain's CDR3 is CSASRDTGETQYF. Here the CDR3 DNA reads TGCAGTGCTTCTCGGGACACGGGAGAGACCCAGTACTTC.